The table lists the clone carrying this T cell receptor (beta chain) with many counts. The antigen is unknown. This specimen belongs to a study of breast tumors, draining lymph nodes, adjacent tissues. The study's findings and limits: The lymph node origin of tumor T cells was framed as consistent with a hypothesis, not demonstrated. Luminal-like breast cancer showed significantly higher tumor–nontumor repertoire similarity than basal-like. Compared with lymph nodes, tumors were less diverse; compared with nontumor tissue, more.

Deletions cut 1 base from V and 0 bases from J, with 0 bases between. Germline CDR1 GTSNPN, CDR2 SVGIG (reference sequence). The CDR3 covers 12 residues. TCRdb re-analysed the multiplex PCR reads in MiXCR, keeping a single row per CDR3 protein. The data hold about 150,000 distinct CDR3 sequences, with around a third observed a single time. Axillary draining lymph nodes of breast cancer patients supplied the node samples. The clonotype was recovered from a female donor with breast cancer. Some clones in this sample may be carry-over from other donors' samples. V is TRBV30 and J is TRBJ2-2; D is uncertain. Sequencing was carried out using axillary lymph node tissue. The chain's CDR3 is CAWSANTGELFF. CDR3 nucleotides: TGTGCCTGGAGTGCGAACACCGGGGAGCTGTTTTTT.